This record covers a single TCR beta chain. Its binding antigen is unknown. Nothing much larger sits one base from this clone, and base qualities are not available. In the paper's terms, the time point label means: about 28 days (+/-7) after the second vaccine dose. Because spike-specific TCR depth and breadth did not differ between the two schedules, AZD1222 recipients who got a second dose at roughly 4 weeks were pooled with those who got a second dose at roughly 12 weeks. The vaccinee samples were drawn from two UK trials, COV001 and COV002, one of which was a single-blind randomized controlled phase 2/3 trial testing AZD1222 (ChAdOx1 nCoV-19) in healthy adults. For TCRbeta chain sequencing, PBMC samples from trial participants were taken at day 0 and at day 28 after the second dose. These data are taken from a study of T cell responses to AZD1222 COVID-19 vaccine (dated by TCRdb to about 2021). Notes on the research overall: A total of under 250 trial participants underwent TCR sequencing, of whom 207 had received two doses of AZD1222 and roughly 26 had received two doses of the MenACWY control vaccine. Trial participants were enrolled by age into subgroups of 18-55, 56-69 and 70-plus years, and around 140, 26 and 57 TCR-sequenced participants, respectively, were included in these subgroups.

V is trimmed back by 6 bases and J by 3 bases, and the junction contains 5 bases that no gene match accounts for. The CDR3 numbers 14 residues from cysteine through phenylalanine. The sequence is cut down to CDR3 DNA, 42 bases in frame from base 1. The germline V gene (reference sequence) gives CDR1 as SGHNT and CDR2 as YYREEE. The CDR3 regions of human TCRbeta chains were analyzed by immunosequencing. For the original study's pipeline: Repertoire TCRs were matched against a reference library of SARS-CoV-2-specific TCRs generated with the MIRA antigen-specificity platform. Breadth was defined as the fraction of unique TCRs that were SARS-CoV-2-associated. Depth was defined as the fraction of total T cells that were SARS-CoV-2-associated. Using the MIRA data, each spike-specific TCR was mapped to the spike region that the TCR reacts to and placed in a CD4 or CD8 class. Log10-transformed breadth and depth values were compared by one-way ANOVA with Sidak's multiple comparisons tests. Sourced from immuneACCESS, this table was stored by TCRdb with only in-frame sequences that have V and J called. A share of the clones is absent; for the studies checked, an unresolved V gene accounts for under half, and the remainder has no known explanation. Clonal size and the V and J genes are those of that table, whereas D and trimming came from the DNA. Here the sample has some 100,000 clones; over 75% occur a single time. Together, the top ten hold about 2.5% of the sample.

The paper as a whole reports these results and caveats: Most participants were white British and females outnumbered males, and the authors suggested that clonal diversity may have been underestimated. Conclusions about previously exposed vaccinees are limited, since just five or six AZD1222 recipients were seropositive for SARS-CoV-2 at baseline. In the small 56-69-year group, the increase in depth fell short of significance, most likely because of low power. The vaccine-associated CD4 TCRs covered the entire spike protein, and the dominant responses fell in regions 160-218 and 743-854. Because no day 14 peak-response samples were available, repertoires were characterized only after the peak T cell response. After two AZD1222 doses, both the breadth and the depth of spike-specific TCRs were significantly higher than at day 0 and than in MenACWY recipients. Nearly half of unique spike-specific TCRs reportedly recognized epitopes outside regions mutated in the B.1.351 and B.1.1.7 variants.

The material sequenced was peripheral blood, taken 28 days after the second AZD1222 dose. This receptor chain uses TRBV5-4 and TRBJ1-1, with 10 bases in between that match TRBD1. The origin of this receptor is an adult who received the AZD1222 COVID-19 vaccine. The sequence in DNA is TGTGCCAGCACCTGGGGGACAGGGGACACTGAAGCTTTCTTT. The translation is CASTWGTGDTEAFF.